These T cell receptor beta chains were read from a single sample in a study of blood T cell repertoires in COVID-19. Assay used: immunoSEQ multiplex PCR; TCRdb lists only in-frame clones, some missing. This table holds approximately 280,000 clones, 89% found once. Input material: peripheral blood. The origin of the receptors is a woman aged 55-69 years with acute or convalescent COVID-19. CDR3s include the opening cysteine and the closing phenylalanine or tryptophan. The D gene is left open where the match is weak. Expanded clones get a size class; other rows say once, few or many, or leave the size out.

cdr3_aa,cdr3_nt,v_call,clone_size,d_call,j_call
CASSQGVSAGHGLNEQFF,TGCGCCAGCAGCCAGGGGGTCAGCGCAGGTCATGGGCTCAATGAGCAGTTCTTC,TRBV5-1,.,TRBD1,TRBJ2-1
CASSEGLGGDNSPLHF,TGTGCCAGCAGTGAGGGCCTGGGAGGAGACAATTCACCCCTCCACTTT,TRBV28,.,.,TRBJ1-6
CASSIPLGTQYF,TGTGCCAGTAGTATCCCCCTCGGGACCCAGTACTTC,TRBV19,.,.,TRBJ2-5
CASSRGLAPDTQYF,TGTGCCAGTAGCAGGGGACTAGCGCCAGATACGCAGTATTTT,TRBV19,.,TRBD2,TRBJ2-3
CASSVAGTGVGGYTF,TGTGCCAGCAGCGTAGCGGGGACAGGGGTCGGGGGCTACACCTTC,TRBV9,.,TRBD1,TRBJ1-2
CASSLLPPGTGGYEQYF,TGTGCCAGCAGTTTGTTGCCTCCCGGGACAGGGGGTTACGAGCAGTACTTC,TRBV27,.,TRBD1,TRBJ2-7
CASSLKQGGNQPQHF,TGTGCCAGCAGCTTAAAACAGGGAGGCAATCAGCCCCAGCATTTT,TRBV7-2,.,.,TRBJ1-5
CATGTGEEVEPQHF,TGTGCCACCGGGACAGGGGAGGAAGTGGAGCCCCAGCATTTT,TRBV24-1,.,TRBD1,TRBJ1-5
CASRVGPASPLHF,TGTGCCTCCCGGGTGGGGCCGGCTTCACCCCTCCACTTT,TRBV6-5,.,.,TRBJ1-6
CASSEGAAGGSYNEQFF,TGTGCCAGCAGTGAAGGGGCAGCGGGAGGGTCCTACAATGAGCAGTTCTTC,TRBV2,.,TRBD2,TRBJ2-1
CASKGQGARGNTIYF,TGTGCCAGCAAGGGACAGGGGGCTAGAGGAAACACCATATATTTT,TRBV27,.,TRBD1,TRBJ1-3
CASSLTFASISGANVLTF,TGTGCCAGCAGTTTAACTTTCGCTTCAATCTCTGGGGCCAACGTCCTGACTTTC,TRBV27,.,.,TRBJ2-6
CASSYLGREGLSEQYF,TGTGCCAGCAGTTACTTGGGGCGGGAGGGCCTTAGCGAGCAGTACTTC,TRBV6-5,.,TRBD2,TRBJ2-7
CASSSLSGSNTGELFF,TGTGCCAGCAGCTCCTTAAGCGGGTCGAACACCGGGGAGCTGTTTTTT,TRBV7-2,.,.,TRBJ2-2
CASNWANEQFF,TGTGCCAGCAATTGGGCCAATGAGCAGTTCTTC,TRBV19,.,.,TRBJ2-1
CASSLVDRVKSGYTF,TGTGCCAGCAGCTTAGTCGACAGGGTCAAGAGTGGCTACACCTTC,TRBV7-9,.,TRBD1,TRBJ1-2
CASSSIGGYNEQFF,TGTGCCAGCAGCTCAATCGGGGGATACAATGAGCAGTTCTTC,TRBV11-1,.,.,TRBJ2-1
CASSLSRGYTDTQYF,TGTGCCAGCAGTTTATCCAGGGGTTACACAGATACGCAGTATTTT,TRBV27,.,.,TRBJ2-3
CASSQGQGPSGYTF,TGTGCCAGCAGCCAAGGACAGGGTCCCAGTGGCTACACCTTC,TRBV3-1/TRBV3-2,.,TRBD1,TRBJ1-2
CASRPGTGLIGYTF,TGTGCCAGCAGACCCGGGACAGGGTTAATCGGCTACACCTTC,TRBV5-4,.,TRBD1,TRBJ1-2
CATKTERSPEAFF,TGTGCCACCAAAACCGAGCGGAGCCCTGAAGCTTTCTTT,TRBV24-1,.,.,TRBJ1-1
CASSSRVGGYNEQFF,TGTGCCAGTAGTAGCAGGGTGGGGGGTTACAATGAGCAGTTCTTC,TRBV19,.,.,TRBJ2-1
CASSYDGEEVFLSDSPLHF,TGTGCCAGCAGTTACGATGGAGAGGAGGTTTTCCTTTCGGATTCACCCCTCCACTTT,TRBV6-2/TRBV6-3,.,.,TRBJ1-6
CAISDGSETQYF,TGTGCCATCAGTGACGGTAGCGAGACCCAGTACTTC,TRBV10-3,.,.,TRBJ2-5
CASGQGSEQYF,TGTGCCAGCGGCCAGGGATCAGAGCAGTACTTC,TRBV28,once,.,TRBJ2-7
CASSLKGSVGELFF,TGCGCCAGCAGCTTGAAGGGGTCGGTCGGGGAGCTGTTTTTT,TRBV5-1,once,.,TRBJ2-2
CASSPSAGIKDTQYF,TGTGCCAGCAGCCCATCGGCGGGGATCAAGGATACGCAGTATTTT,TRBV5-4,.,.,TRBJ2-3